These 27 T cell receptor beta chains share one sample of origin, sequenced in a study of identical twins. TCRdb used MiXCR to reprocess the 5' RACE reads, holding one entry per CDR3 protein. This table holds about 210,000 distinct CDR3 sequences, less than 9.5% found once. Material: memory (CD45RO+) T cells sorted from blood. The receptors originated from a woman aged 18-30 years in good health.

This clonotype was detected only a few times. This chain joins TRBV5-1 and TRBJ2-6, with D possibly being TRBD1 (6 bases). V lost 4 bases and J lost 4, with 12 bases in between. The CDR3 loop spans 15 amino acids. Germline CDR1 reads SGHRS; CDR2 reads YFSETQ. The CDR3, as DNA: TGCGCCAGCAGCCCTGACAGGCTGGGGGCCAACGTCCTGACTTTC. It encodes CASSPDRLGANVLTF.

This clonotype was found many times. The chain employs TRBV10-3 and TRBJ2-1, with 10 bases matching TRBD2. Germline values: CDR1 ENHRY, CDR2 SYGVKD. This CDR3 region has 13 residues. The V and J ends lost 8 bases and 6 bases, in that order; junction bases with no gene match: 4. The CDR3: CAIGLAGANEQFF. CDR3 nucleotide sequence: TGTGCCATCGGTCTAGCGGGAGCCAATGAGCAGTTCTTC.

This clonotype was seen only a few times. In DNA form, the CDR3 reads TGTGCCAGCAGCTCCATCCCCGGGGTGAACACTGAAGCTTTCTTT. This encodes CASSSIPGVNTEAFF. This rearrangement joins TRBV7-6 to TRBJ1-1; D gene unclear. Germline CDR1 SGHVS, CDR2 FNYEAQ. The CDR3 is 15 amino acids. Trimming took off 4 bases at V and 0 bases at J, with 12 bases between the two ends. Full variable domain (outside the CDR3, taken from reference TRBV7-6 and TRBJ1-1): GAGVSQSPRYKVTKRGQDVALRCDPISGHVSLYWYRQALGQGPEFLTYFNYEAQQDKSGLPNDRFSAERPEGSISTLTIQRTEQRDSAMYRCASSSIPGVNTEAFFGQGTRLTVV.

This clonotype was seen many times. This chain connects TRBV7-6 to TRBJ2-3; D unresolved. The CDR3 sequence is 14 residues long. Germline loops: CDR1 SGHVS, CDR2 FNYEAQ. The germline V and J ends were trimmed by 4 bases and 4 bases, with 12 bases remaining between them. In nucleotides, the CDR3 is TGTGCCAGCAGCTCAGACCCACTGGCAGATACGCAGTATTTT. Its translation: CASSSDPLADTQYF.

The V and J genes are TRBV11-2 and TRBJ2-3; 8 positions agree with TRBD2. Trimming cost V 3 bases and J 6 bases; bases outside gene matches: 14. This CDR3 has 17 residues. CDR1 SGHAT and CDR2 FQNNGV come from the germline V gene. The CDR3 nucleotides are TGTGCCAGCAGCTTCCGAGAAAAGCGGGGGCCGCGGGATACGCAGTATTTT. It codes for CASSFREKRGPRDTQYF.

There are a few counts of this clonotype. Here the CDR3 DNA reads TGCAGTGCTAGACCTCGGACAGGGCTAGCCAAAAACATTCAGTACTTC. It yields the protein CSARPRTGLAKNIQYF. J is TRBJ2-4 and V is TRBV20-1; 8 nucleotides align to TRBD1. CDR3 size: 16 residues. Germline V gene sequence: CDR1 DFQATT, CDR2 SNEGSKA (reference sequence). Trimming at V came to 2 bases and at J to 0 bases, leaving 6 bases not matched to a gene.

In this sample, this clonotype turned up many times. J is TRBJ1-4 and V is TRBV18; D not resolved. The V end lost 4 bases, the J end lost 4 bases, and 13 bases lay between the germline ends. This CDR3 has 15 residues. Germline V gene data show CDR1 as KGHSH and CDR2 as LQKENI. CDR3 DNA: TGTGCCAGCTCACGGATCCACGAAAGTAATGAAAAACTGTTTTTT. The encoded protein is CASSRIHESNEKLFF.

This chain links TRBV3-1 with TRBJ2-1; D may be TRBD1 or TRBD2 (5 bases each). Trimming left V 3 bases short and J 9 bases short, with 12 bases between. The CDR3 length is 13 residues. Germline lookup yields CDR1 LGHDT and CDR2 YNNKEL (reference sequence). The CDR3, as DNA: TGTGCCAGCAGCCACTCTCGGGGCCCTGAGCAGTTCTTC. It encodes CASSHSRGPEQFF.

This clonotype was counted at least ten times. This sequence joins TRBV5-1 and TRBJ1-4, with 7 positions matching TRBD1. CDR1 and CDR2 from the germline V gene are SGHRS and YFSETQ. J lost 7 bases, V lost 4 bases, and 10 bases had no gene match. This CDR3 spans 15 amino acids. As DNA, the CDR3 is TGCGCCAGCAGCCTCGGACAGGCCGGGATTGAAAAACTGTTTTTT. It translates to CASSLGQAGIEKLFF.

At least ten counts were recorded for this clonotype. This sequence joins TRBV29-1 and TRBJ2-2, with D uncertain. V was trimmed by 6 bases and J by 4 bases, leaving 9 bases between them. The germline gives CDR1 SQVTM, CDR2 ANQGSEA. This CDR3 comprises 12 residues. The CDR3 region is CSVSQSTGELFF. CDR3 bases: TGCAGCGTCTCTCAGAGCACCGGGGAGCTGTTTTTT.

There are a few counts of this clonotype. The genes are TRBV6-2 or TRBV6-3 and TRBJ2-1; D perhaps matches TRBD1 (6 bases). Germline CDR1 and CDR2: MNHEY and SVGEGT. V was cut by 11 bases and J by 7 bases, with 18 bases left in between. The CDR3 runs to 13 residues. Written as DNA, the CDR3 is TGTGCCGGAACTACGAGGGGGAAGAATGAGCAGTTCTTC. Its translation is CAGTTRGKNEQFF.

The sample holds a few counts of this clonotype. The rearrangement joins TRBV6-5 to TRBJ1-2; a weak D match, TRBD1 (6 bases). With 0 bases removed from V and 7 bases from J, the gap between germline ends came to 9 bases. The germline CDR1 and CDR2 sequences are MNHEY and SVGAGI. CDR3 length equals 13 residues. CDR3 amino acids: CASSYSQGRGYTF. The DNA for the CDR3 is TGTGCCAGCAGTTACTCACAGGGACGTGGCTACACCTTC.

V usage is TRBV4-2 and J usage is TRBJ2-5; 7 bases agree with TRBD2. The ends lost 0 bases at V and 8 bases at J; junction bases unmatched: 6. The length of the CDR3 is 14 residues. Germline V gene lookup returns CDR1 LGHNA and CDR2 YNFKEQ. The CDR3 region is CASSQDFGTKTQYF. The CDR3 DNA reads as TGTGCCAGCAGCCAAGATTTCGGGACTAAAACCCAGTACTTC.

This clonotype has ten or more counts. The rearrangement joins TRBV9 to TRBJ2-3; 10 bases are shared with TRBD2. The CDR3 length is 17 residues. V was clipped by 0 bases and J by 4 bases; unmatched bases: 8. Germline assignment: CDR1 SGDLS and CDR2 YYNGEE. CDR3 coding DNA: TGTGCCAGCAGCGTAGGAGCTAGCGGGAGAATTGCAGATACGCAGTATTTT. Translated, it gives CASSVGASGRIADTQYF.

The chain has TRBV7-2 and TRBJ2-7; TRBD2 matches at 7 bases. The CDR3 has 14 residues. CDR1 SGHTA and CDR2 FQGNSA come from the germline V gene. J gave up 6 bases and V 5 bases, and 10 bases lay outside the gene matches. CDR3 protein: CASSPGGGRAEQYF. As DNA, the CDR3 is TGTGCCAGCAGCCCCGGCGGAGGGAGGGCCGAGCAGTACTTC.

This clonotype was seen repeatedly, ten times or more. V usage is TRBV20-1 and J usage is TRBJ1-1, with D hard to call. V shed 4 bases and J shed 1 base, with 13 bases lying between them. The germline CDR1 and CDR2 sequences are DFQATT and SNEGSKA (reference sequence). CDR3 size: 14 residues. In DNA, the CDR3 is TGCAGTGCTATATCTCCTAAGTCGAACACTGAAGCTTTCTTT. Translated, it gives CSAISPKSNTEAFF.

This clonotype was seen only a few times. V usage is TRBV20-1 and J usage is TRBJ1-2; the D gene is possibly TRBD1 (6 bases). The V end was cut by 6 bases, the J end by 8 bases, with 16 bases between. In germline, CDR1 is DFQATT, CDR2 SNEGSKA (reference sequence). This CDR3 contains 12 residues. The CDR3 protein is CSAQGGGSGYTF. CDR3 nucleotide sequence: TGCAGTGCCCAAGGGGGAGGGAGCGGCTACACCTTC.

The sample holds a few counts of this clonotype. This chain connects TRBV7-2 to TRBJ2-7, with D uncertain. Germline V gene sequence: CDR1 SGHTA, CDR2 FQGNSA. The CDR3 is 12 amino acids. Trimming took 2 bases from V and 6 from J, leaving 8 bases between them. The CDR3 sequence is CASSLLTSEQYF. The CDR3 bases are TGTGCCAGCAGCTTATTGACGTCCGAGCAGTACTTC. Supplemented by reference TRBV7-2 and TRBJ2-7, the full variable domain reads GAGVSQSPSNKVTEKGKDVELRCDPISGHTALYWYRQSLGQGLEFLIYFQGNSAPDKSGLPSDRFSAERTGGSVSTLTIQRTQQEDSAVYLCASSLLTSEQYFGPGTRLTVT.

This chain uses TRBV9 with TRBJ2-7; 7 bases agree with TRBD1. CDR1 and CDR2 (germline): SGDLS, YYNGEE. The CDR3 is made up of 14 amino acids. V shed 4 bases, J shed 4 bases, and the junction held 8 bases outside the gene matches. CDR3 amino acids: CASSPRQGLYEQYF. CDR3 DNA: TGTGCCAGCAGCCCCCGACAGGGTTTGTACGAGCAGTACTTC.

This clonotype was counted ten times or more. The chain has TRBV11-2 and TRBJ1-2; possible D gene TRBD1, 5 bases. The CDR3 is 14 residues long. Germline CDR1 is SGHAT and CDR2 is FQNNGV. Trimming cost V 5 bases and J 0 bases, with 10 bases left between them. The CDR3 sequence is CASSPWGTNYGYTF. The CDR3 DNA is TGTGCCAGCAGCCCATGGGGGACTAACTATGGCTACACCTTC.

The V and J genes are TRBV7-4 and TRBJ1-2, with D hard to call. This CDR3 has 12 amino acids. The germline V gene has CDR1 SGHVT and CDR2 SQSDAQ. V gave up 1 base and J gave up 7 bases, with 7 bases separating them. CDR3 loop: CASSLEPCGYTF. CDR3 in DNA: TGTGCCAGCAGCTTAGAACCCTGTGGCTACACCTTC. Looking up the rest from reference TRBV7-4 and TRBJ1-2 gives the full variable domain: GAGVSQSPRYKVAKRGRDVALRCDSISGHVTLYWYRQTLGQGSEVLTYSQSDAQRDKSGRPSGRFSAERPERSVSTLKIQRTEQGDSAVYLCASSLEPCGYTFGSGTRLTVV.

The chain is built from TRBV7-9 and TRBJ2-3, with no clear D. The CDR3 contains 13 residues. V gave up 5 bases and J gave up 4 bases, with 10 bases separating them. From germline, CDR1 is SEHNR and CDR2 FQNEAQ (reference sequence). This chain's CDR3 is CASSPPQADTQYF. The CDR3 coding sequence is TGTGCCAGCAGCCCCCCCCAGGCAGATACGCAGTATTTT.

This clonotype was seen repeatedly, ten times or more. This chain links TRBV29-1 with TRBJ2-2; maybe TRBD2 (6 bases). The CDR3 loop spans 13 amino acids. The germline V gene has CDR1 SQVTM and CDR2 ANQGSEA. V was clipped by 7 bases and J by 7 bases, with 16 bases between them. CDR3 DNA sequence: TGCAGCGCCAACTCGGGGGATAGCGGGGAGCTGTTTTTT. Translating gives CSANSGDSGELFF.

This clonotype was seen repeatedly, ten times or more. The rearrangement joins TRBV12-3 or TRBV12-4 to TRBJ2-1; TRBD2 agrees at 9 bases. V gave up 3 bases and J gave up 10 bases; unmatched junction bases: 10. The CDR3 runs to 15 residues. The chain's CDR3 is CASSLRASGIYEQFF. In DNA form, the CDR3 reads TGTGCCAGCAGTTTGCGGGCTAGCGGGATCTACGAGCAGTTCTTC.

This clonotype was observed at least ten times. The CDR3 DNA sequence: TGTGCCAGCCTATTTTACAGGAGAGATGGCTACACCTTC. Translating it yields CASLFYRRDGYTF. J is TRBJ1-2 and V is TRBV2, with a possible D match to TRBD1 (5 bases). Trimming removed 8 bases from V and 6 bases from J, with 16 bases in between. The CDR3 is 13 residues long. From germline, CDR1 is SNHLY and CDR2 FYNNEI.

The rearrangement links TRBV12-3 or TRBV12-4 to TRBJ1-5; D uncertain. The ends were cut back, 3 bases at V and 2 bases at J, with 8 bases in the middle. The CDR3 is made up of 14 amino acids. The CDR3 protein is CASSFSQRNQPQHF. The CDR3 DNA reads TGTGCCAGCAGTTTCTCCCAGCGCAATCAGCCCCAGCATTTT.

This clonotype was detected ten times or more. The V and J genes are TRBV3-1 and TRBJ1-5; 9 positions match TRBD1. The CDR3 is 16 amino acids. V dropped 2 bases and J dropped 5; count of bases not matched to a gene: 7. CDR1 is LGHDT and CDR2 is YNNKEL in the germline V gene (reference sequence). CDR3 sequence (DNA): TGTGCCAGCAGCCAATCCGGGACAGGGAATTATCAGCCCCAGCATTTT. The encoded protein is CASSQSGTGNYQPQHF.